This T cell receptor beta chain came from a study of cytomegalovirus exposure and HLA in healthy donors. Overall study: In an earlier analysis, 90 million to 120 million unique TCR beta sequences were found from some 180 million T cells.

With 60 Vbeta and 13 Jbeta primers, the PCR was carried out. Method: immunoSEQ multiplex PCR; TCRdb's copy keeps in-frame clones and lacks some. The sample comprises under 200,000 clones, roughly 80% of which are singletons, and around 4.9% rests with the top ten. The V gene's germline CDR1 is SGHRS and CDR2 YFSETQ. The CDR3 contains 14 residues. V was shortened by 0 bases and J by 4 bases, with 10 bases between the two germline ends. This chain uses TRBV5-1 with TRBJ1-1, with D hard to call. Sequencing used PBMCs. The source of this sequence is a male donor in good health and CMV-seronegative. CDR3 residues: CASSLALGSTEAFF. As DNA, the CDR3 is TGCGCCAGCAGCTTGGCCCTCGGGAGCACTGAAGCTTTCTTT.